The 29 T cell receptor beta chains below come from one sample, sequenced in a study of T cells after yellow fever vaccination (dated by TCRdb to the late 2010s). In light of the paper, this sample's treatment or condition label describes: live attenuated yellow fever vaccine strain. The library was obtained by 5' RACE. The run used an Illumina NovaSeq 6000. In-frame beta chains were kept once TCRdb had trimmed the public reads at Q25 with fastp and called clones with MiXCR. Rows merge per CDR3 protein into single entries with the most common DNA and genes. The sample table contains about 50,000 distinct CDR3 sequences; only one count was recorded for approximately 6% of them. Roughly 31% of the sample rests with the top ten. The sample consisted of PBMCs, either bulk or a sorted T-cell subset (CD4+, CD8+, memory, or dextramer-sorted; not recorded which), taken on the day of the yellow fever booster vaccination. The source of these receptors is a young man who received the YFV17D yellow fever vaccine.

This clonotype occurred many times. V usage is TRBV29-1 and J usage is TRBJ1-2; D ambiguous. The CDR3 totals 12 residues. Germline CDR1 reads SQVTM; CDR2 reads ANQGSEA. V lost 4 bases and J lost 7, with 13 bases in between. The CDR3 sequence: CSVVAGPGGYTF. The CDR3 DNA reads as TGCAGCGTTGTGGCAGGTCCGGGTGGCTACACCTTC.

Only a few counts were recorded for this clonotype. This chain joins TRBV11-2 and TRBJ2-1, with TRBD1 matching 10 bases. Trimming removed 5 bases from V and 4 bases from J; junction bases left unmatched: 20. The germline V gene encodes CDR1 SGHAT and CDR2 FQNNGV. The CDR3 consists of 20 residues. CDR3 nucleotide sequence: TGTGCCAGCAGCCTATTAGGGGGACAGGGGATGTTGGTTGGGTACAATGAGCAGTTCTTC. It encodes CASSLLGGQGMLVGYNEQFF.

The CDR3 DNA sequence: TGCGCCAGCAGCCAAGGACTAGCGGGCCTAGGAGATACGCAGTATTTT. Residues: CASSQGLAGLGDTQYF. The rearrangement uses TRBV4-1 and TRBJ2-3; TRBD2 aligns across 10 bases. Per the germline V gene, CDR1 is MGHRA and CDR2 is YSYEKL. The CDR3 contains 16 residues. V gave up 1 base and J gave up 5 bases; unmatched junction bases: 6.

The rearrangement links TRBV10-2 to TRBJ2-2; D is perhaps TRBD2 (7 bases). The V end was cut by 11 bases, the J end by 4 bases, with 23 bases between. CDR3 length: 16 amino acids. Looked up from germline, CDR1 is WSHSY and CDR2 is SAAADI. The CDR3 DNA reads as TGCGCCCGAACCTATCTGGGGGGGCGGGGCACCGGGGAGCTGTTTTTT. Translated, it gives CARTYLGGRGTGELFF.

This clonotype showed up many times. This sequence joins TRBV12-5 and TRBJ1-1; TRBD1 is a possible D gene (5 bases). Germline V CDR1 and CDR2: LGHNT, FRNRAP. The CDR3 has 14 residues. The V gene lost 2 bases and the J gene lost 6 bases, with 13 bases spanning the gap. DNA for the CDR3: TGTGCTAGTGGTTTGTTGCTCGGGGGGTCTGAAGCTTTCTTT. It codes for CASGLLLGGSEAFF.

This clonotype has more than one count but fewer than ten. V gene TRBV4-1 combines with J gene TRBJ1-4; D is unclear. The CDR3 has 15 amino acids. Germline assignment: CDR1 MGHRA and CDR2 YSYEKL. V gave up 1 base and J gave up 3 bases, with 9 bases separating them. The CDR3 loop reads CASSQAEGSNEKLFF. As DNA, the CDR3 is TGCGCCAGCAGCCAAGCAGAGGGATCTAATGAAAAACTGTTTTTT.

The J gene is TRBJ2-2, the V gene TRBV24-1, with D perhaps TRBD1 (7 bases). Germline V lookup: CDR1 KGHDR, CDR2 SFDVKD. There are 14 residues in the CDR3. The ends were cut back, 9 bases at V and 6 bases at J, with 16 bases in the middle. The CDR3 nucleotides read TGTGCCACCCAGGGGGGCGAATTTGCCGGGGAGCTGTTTTTT. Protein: CATQGGEFAGELFF.

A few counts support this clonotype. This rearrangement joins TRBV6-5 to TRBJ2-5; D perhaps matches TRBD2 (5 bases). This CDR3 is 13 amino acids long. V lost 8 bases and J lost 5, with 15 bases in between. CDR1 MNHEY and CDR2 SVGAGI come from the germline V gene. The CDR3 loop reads CASARRFQETQYF. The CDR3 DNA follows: TGTGCCAGCGCCCGGAGGTTTCAGGAGACCCAGTACTTC.

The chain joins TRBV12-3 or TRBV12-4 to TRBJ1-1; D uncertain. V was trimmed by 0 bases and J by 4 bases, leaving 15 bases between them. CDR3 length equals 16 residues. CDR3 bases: TGTGCCAGCAGTTTAGCGCACGGGGAGTTGGTCACTGAAGCTTTCTTT. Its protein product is CASSLAHGELVTEAFF.

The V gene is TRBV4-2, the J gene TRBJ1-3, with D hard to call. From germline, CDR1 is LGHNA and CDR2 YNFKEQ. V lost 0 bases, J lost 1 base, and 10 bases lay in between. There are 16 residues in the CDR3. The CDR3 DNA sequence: TGTGCCAGCAGCCAAGATTTCAGTGATTCTGGAAACACCATATATTTT. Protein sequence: CASSQDFSDSGNTIYF.

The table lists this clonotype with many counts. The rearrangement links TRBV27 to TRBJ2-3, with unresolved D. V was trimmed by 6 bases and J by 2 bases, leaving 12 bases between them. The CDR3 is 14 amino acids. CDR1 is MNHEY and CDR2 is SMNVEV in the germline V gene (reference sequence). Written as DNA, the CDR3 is TGTGCCAGCAGCTGGGGAAAATTCACAGATACGCAGTATTTT. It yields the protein CASSWGKFTDTQYF.

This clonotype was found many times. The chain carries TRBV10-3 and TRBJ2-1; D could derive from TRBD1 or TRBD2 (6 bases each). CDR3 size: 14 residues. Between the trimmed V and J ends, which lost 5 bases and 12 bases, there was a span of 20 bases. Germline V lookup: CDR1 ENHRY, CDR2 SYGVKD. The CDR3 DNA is TGTGCCATCAGTTACGGACTGCGAGGAGGGGGGCAGTTCTTC. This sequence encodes CAISYGLRGGGQFF.

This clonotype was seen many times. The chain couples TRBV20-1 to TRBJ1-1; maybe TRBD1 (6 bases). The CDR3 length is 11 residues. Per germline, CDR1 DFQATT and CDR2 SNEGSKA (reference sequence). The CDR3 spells CSGRWGPEAFF. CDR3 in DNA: TGCAGCGGGAGGTGGGGGCCTGAAGCTTTCTTT.

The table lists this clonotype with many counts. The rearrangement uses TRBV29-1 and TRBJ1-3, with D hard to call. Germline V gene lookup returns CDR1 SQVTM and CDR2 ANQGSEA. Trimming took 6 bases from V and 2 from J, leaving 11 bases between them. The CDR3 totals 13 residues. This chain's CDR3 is CSVYQATGNTIYF. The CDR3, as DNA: TGCAGCGTCTACCAGGCGACTGGAAACACCATATATTTT.

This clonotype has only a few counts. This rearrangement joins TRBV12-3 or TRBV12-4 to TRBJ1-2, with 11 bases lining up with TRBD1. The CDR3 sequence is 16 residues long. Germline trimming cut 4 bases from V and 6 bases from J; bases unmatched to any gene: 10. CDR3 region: CASSSGQGAGMDGYTF. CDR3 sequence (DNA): TGTGCCAGCAGTTCCGGACAGGGGGCAGGGATGGATGGCTACACCTTC.

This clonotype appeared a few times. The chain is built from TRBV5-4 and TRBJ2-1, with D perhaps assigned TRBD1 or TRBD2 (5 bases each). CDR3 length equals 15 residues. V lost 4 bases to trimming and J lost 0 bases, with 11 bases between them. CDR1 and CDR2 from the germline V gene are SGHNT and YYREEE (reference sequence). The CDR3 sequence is CASSGTQSSYNEQFF. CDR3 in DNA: TGTGCCAGCAGCGGGACCCAGAGCTCCTACAATGAGCAGTTCTTC.

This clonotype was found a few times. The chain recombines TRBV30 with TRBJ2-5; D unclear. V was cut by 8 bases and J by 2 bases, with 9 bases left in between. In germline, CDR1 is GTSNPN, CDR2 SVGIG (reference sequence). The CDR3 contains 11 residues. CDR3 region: CAQSTQETQYF. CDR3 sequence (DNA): TGTGCCCAGAGTACTCAAGAGACCCAGTACTTC.

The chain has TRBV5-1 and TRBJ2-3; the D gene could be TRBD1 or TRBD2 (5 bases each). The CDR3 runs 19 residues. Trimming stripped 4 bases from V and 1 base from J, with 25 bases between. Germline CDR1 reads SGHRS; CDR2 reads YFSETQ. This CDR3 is CASSRGRRAFLPRTDTQYF. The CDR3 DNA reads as TGCGCCAGCAGCCGGGGACGCCGGGCCTTCTTACCCCGCACAGATACGCAGTATTTT.

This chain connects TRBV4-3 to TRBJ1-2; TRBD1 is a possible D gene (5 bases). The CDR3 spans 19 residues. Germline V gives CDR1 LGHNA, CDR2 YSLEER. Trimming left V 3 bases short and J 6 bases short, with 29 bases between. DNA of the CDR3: TGCGCCAGCAGCCATCGGGCATTTGGGGCAGGGCCCCCCTCGGATGGCTACACCTTC. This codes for CASSHRAFGAGPPSDGYTF.

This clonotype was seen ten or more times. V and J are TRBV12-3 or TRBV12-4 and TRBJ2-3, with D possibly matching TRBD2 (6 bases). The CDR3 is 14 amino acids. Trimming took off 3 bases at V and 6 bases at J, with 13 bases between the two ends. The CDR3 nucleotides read TGTGCCAGCAGTTTGGGCGGGGTAGGGGATACGCAGTATTTT. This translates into CASSLGGVGDTQYF.

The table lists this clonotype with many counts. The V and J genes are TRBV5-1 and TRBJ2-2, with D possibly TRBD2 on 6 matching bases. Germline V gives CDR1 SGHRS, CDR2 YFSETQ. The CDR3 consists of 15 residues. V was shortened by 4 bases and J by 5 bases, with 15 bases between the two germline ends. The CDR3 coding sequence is TGCGCCAGCAGCGGCTTAGCGGAAGAAACCGGGGAGCTGTTTTTT. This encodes CASSGLAEETGELFF.

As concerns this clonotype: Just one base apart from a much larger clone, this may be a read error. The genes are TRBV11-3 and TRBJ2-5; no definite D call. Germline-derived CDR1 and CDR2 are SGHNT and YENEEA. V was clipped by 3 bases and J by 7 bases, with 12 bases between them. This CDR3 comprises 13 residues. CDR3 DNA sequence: TGTGCCAGCAGCTTGGAGACAATGTGGACCCAGTACTTC. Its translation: CASSLETMWTQYF.

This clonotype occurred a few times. The CDR3 loop is CASSHQGTAYEQYV. The CDR3 DNA follows: TGTGCCAGCAGTCACCAGGGGACAGCCTACGAGCAGTACGTC. The genes are TRBV6-2 or TRBV6-3 and TRBJ2-7, with 7 bases fitting TRBD1. CDR3 length: 14 amino acids. The V and J ends lost 5 bases and 2 bases, in that order; junction bases with no gene match: 6. CDR1 is MNHEY and CDR2 is SVGEGT in the germline V gene.

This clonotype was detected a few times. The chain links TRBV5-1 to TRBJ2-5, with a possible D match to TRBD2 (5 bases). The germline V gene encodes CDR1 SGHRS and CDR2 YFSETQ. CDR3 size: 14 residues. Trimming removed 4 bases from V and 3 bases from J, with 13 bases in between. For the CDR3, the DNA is TGCGCCAGCAGCCTGAGGGTAGGTGAAGAGACCCAGTACTTC. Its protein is CASSLRVGEETQYF.

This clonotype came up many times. The chain's CDR3 is CASSSPTGGNTGELFF. The CDR3 DNA sequence: TGTGCCAGCAGTTCTCCGACAGGGGGGAACACCGGGGAGCTGTTTTTT. This chain joins TRBV27 and TRBJ2-2, with TRBD1 identical over 9 bases. The CDR3 runs to 16 residues. Germline trimming cut 4 bases from V and 1 base from J; bases unmatched to any gene: 4. Germline V lookup: CDR1 MNHEY, CDR2 SMNVEV (reference sequence).

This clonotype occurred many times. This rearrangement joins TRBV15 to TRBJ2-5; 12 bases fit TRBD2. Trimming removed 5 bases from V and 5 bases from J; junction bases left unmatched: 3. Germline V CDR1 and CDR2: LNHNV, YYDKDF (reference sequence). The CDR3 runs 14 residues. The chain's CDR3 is CATSGGTSGETQYF. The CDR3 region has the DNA TGTGCCACCAGCGGAGGGACTAGCGGGGAGACCCAGTACTTC.

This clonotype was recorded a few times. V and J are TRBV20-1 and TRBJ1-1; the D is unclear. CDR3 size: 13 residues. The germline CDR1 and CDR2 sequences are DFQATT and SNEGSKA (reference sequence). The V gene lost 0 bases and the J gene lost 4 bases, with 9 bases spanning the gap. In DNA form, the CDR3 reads TGCAGTGCTAGAGACCCGCCGGCCACTGAAGCTTTCTTT. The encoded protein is CSARDPPATEAFF.

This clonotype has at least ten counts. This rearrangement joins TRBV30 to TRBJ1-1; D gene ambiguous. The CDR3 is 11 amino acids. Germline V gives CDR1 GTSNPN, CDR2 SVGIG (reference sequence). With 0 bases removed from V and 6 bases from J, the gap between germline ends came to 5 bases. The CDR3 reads CAWSVPSEAFF. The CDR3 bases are TGTGCCTGGAGTGTACCTTCTGAAGCTTTCTTT.

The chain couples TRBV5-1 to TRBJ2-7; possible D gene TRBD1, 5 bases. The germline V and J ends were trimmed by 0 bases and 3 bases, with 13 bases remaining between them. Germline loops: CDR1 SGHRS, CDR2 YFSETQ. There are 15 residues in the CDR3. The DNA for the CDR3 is TGCGCCAGCAGCTTGGCCGGAAGGGGCAGCTACGAGCAGTACTTC. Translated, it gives CASSLAGRGSYEQYF.